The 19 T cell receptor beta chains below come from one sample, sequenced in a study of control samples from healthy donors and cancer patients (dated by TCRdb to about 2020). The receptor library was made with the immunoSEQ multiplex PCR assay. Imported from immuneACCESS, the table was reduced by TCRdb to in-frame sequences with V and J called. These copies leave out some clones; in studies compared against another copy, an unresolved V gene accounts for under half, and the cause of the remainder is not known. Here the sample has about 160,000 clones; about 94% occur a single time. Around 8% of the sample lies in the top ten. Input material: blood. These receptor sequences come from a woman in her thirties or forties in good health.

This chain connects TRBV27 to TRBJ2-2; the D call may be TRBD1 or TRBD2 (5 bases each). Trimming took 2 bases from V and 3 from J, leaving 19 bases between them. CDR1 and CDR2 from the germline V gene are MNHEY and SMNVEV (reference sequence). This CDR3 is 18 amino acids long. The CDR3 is CASSLRGPDLGYTGELFF. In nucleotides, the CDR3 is TGTGCCAGCAGTTTAAGGGGACCCGACTTAGGTTACACCGGGGAGCTGTTTTTT.

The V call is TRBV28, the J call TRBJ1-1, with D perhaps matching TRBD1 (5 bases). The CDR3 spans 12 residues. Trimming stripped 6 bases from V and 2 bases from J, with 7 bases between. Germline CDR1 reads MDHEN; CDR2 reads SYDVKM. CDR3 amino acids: CASRTANTEAFF. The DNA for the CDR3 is TGTGCCAGCAGGACAGCTAACACTGAAGCTTTCTTT.

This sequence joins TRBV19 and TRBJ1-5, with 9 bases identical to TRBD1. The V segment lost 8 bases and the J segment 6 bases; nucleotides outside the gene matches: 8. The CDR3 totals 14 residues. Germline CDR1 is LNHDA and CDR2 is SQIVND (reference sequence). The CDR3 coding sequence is TGTGCCAGTCAAGTACAGGGGGCAGGTCAGCCCCAGCATTTT. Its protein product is CASQVQGAGQPQHF.

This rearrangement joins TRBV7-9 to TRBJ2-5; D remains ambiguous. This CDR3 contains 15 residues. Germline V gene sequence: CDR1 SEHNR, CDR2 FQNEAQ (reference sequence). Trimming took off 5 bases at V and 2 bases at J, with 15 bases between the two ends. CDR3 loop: CASSPTLTLQETQYF. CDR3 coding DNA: TGTGCCAGCAGCCCCACCCTTACCCTACAAGAGACCCAGTACTTC.

The CDR3 DNA reads as TGCAGCGCCTTGGGGCAAGAGACCCAGTACTTC. This codes for CSALGQETQYF. V and J are TRBV29-1 and TRBJ2-5; D ambiguous. This CDR3 region has 11 residues. V gave up 7 bases and J gave up 2 bases, with 8 bases separating them. CDR1 is SQVTM and CDR2 is ANQGSEA in the germline V gene.

The DNA for the CDR3 is TGCGCCAGCAGCCAACTAGCGGGAGCTGGTGAGACCCAGTACTTC. The encoded protein is CASSQLAGAGETQYF. The genes are TRBV10-1 and TRBJ2-5, with TRBD2 matching 11 bases. CDR1 is WNHNN, CDR2 SYGVQD, per germline (reference sequence). V dropped 6 bases and J dropped 5; count of bases not matched to a gene: 8. The CDR3 totals 15 residues.

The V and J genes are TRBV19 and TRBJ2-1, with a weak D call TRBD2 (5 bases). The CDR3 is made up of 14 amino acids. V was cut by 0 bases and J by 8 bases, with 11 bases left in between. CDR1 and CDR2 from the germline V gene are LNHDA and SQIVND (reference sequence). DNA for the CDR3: TGTGCCAGTAGTATAGAGGTGGGGAGATATGAGCAGTTCTTC. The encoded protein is CASSIEVGRYEQFF. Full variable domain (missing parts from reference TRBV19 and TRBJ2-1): DGGITQSPKYLFRKEGQNVTLSCEQNLNHDAMYWYRQDPGQGLRLIYYSQIVNDFQKGDIAEGYSVSREKKESFPLTVTSAQKNPTAFYLCASSIEVGRYEQFFGPGTRLTVL.

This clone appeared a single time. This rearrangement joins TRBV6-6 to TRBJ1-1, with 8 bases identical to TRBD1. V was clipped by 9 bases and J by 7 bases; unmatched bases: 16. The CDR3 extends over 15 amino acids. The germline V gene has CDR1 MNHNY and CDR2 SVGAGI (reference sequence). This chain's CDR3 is CASNSNIQGANEAFF. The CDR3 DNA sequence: TGTGCCAGTAATAGCAATATTCAGGGGGCCAATGAAGCTTTCTTT.

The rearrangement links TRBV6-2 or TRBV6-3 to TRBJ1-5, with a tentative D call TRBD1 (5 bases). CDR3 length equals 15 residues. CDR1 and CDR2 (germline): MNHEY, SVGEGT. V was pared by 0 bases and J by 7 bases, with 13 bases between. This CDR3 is CASSYSSRAEQPQHF. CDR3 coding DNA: TGTGCCAGCAGTTACTCATCCAGGGCCGAACAGCCCCAGCATTTT.

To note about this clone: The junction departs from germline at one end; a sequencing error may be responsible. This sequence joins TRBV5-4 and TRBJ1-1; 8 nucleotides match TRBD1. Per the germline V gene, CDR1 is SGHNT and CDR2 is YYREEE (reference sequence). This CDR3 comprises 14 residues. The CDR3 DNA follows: TGTGCCAGCAGTTTGGGACAGGCTTTTACTGAAGCTTTCTTT. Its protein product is CASSLGQAFTEAFF.

CDR3 sequence (DNA): TGTGCCACCAGCGGGGCGGGGCAAGAGACCCAGTACTTC. Its translation is CATSGAGQETQYF. This chain joins TRBV15 and TRBJ2-5; TRBD2 might be the D (6 bases). The length of the CDR3 is 13 residues. Germline lookup yields CDR1 LNHNV and CDR2 YYDKDF (reference sequence). Trimming pared 5 bases from V and 2 bases from J, leaving 9 bases between. The full variable domain, its missing parts supplied by reference TRBV15 and TRBJ2-5, is DAMVIQNPRYQVTQFGKPVTLSCSQTLNHNVMYWYQQKSSQAPKLLFHYYDKDFNNEADTPDNFQSRRPNTSFCFLDIRSPGLGDTAMYLCATSGAGQETQYFGPGTRLLVL.

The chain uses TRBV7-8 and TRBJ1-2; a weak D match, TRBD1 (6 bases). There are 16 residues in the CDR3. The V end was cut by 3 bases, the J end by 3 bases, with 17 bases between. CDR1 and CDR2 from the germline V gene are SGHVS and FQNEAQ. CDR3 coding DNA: TGTGCCAGCAGCTTCCGACAGGACGGTTTAGACTATGGCTACACCTTC. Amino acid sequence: CASSFRQDGLDYGYTF. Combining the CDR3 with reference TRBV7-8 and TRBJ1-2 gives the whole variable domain GAGVSQSPRYKVAKRGQDVALRCDPISGHVSLFWYQQALGQGPEFLTYFQNEAQLDKSGLPSDRFFAERPEGSVSTLKIQRTQQEDSAVYLCASSFRQDGLDYGYTFGSGTRLTVV.

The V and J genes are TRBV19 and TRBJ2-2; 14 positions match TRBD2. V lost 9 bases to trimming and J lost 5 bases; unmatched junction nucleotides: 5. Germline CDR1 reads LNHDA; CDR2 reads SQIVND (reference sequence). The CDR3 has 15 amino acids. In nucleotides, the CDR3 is TGTGCCAGCCGGACTAGCGGGAGGTATACCGGGGAGCTGTTTTTT. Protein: CASRTSGRYTGELFF.

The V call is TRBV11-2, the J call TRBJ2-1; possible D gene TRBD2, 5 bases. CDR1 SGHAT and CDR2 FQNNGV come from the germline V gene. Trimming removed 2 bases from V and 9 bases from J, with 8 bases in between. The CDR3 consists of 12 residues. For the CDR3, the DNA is TGTGCCAGCAGCTTAAGCAGCGGTGAGCAGTTCTTC. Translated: CASSLSSGEQFF.

CDR3 amino acids: CASSQDGTSGRKTQYF. CDR3 bases: TGTGCCAGCAGCCAAGACGGGACTAGCGGGAGAAAGACCCAGTACTTC. V is TRBV14 and J is TRBJ2-5; 14 positions match TRBD2. Trimming cost V 0 bases and J 6 bases; bases outside gene matches: 3. This CDR3 spans 16 amino acids. Germline CDR1 and CDR2: SGHDN and FVKESK.

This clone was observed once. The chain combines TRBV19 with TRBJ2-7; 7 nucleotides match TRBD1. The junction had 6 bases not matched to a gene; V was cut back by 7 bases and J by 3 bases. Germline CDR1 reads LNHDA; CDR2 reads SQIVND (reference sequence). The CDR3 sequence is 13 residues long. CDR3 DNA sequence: TGTGCCAGTACCCCGGGACAGAACTACGAGCAGTACTTC. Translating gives CASTPGQNYEQYF. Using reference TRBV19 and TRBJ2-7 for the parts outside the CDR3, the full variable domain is DGGITQSPKYLFRKEGQNVTLSCEQNLNHDAMYWYRQDPGQGLRLIYYSQIVNDFQKGDIAEGYSVSREKKESFPLTVTSAQKNPTAFYLCASTPGQNYEQYFGPGTRLTVT.

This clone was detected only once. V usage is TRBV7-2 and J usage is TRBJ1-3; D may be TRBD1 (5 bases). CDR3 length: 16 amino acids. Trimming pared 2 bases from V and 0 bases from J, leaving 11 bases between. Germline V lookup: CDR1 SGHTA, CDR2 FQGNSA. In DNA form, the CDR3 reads TGTGCCAGCAGCTTAAAAGGGGTTAACTCTGGAAACACCATATATTTT. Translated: CASSLKGVNSGNTIYF.

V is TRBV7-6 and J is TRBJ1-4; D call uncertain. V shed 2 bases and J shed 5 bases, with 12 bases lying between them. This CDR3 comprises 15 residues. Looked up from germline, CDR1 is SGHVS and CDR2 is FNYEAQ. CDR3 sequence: CASSLSGQKNEKLFF. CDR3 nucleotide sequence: TGTGCCAGCAGCTTATCCGGCCAGAAAAATGAAAAACTGTTTTTT.

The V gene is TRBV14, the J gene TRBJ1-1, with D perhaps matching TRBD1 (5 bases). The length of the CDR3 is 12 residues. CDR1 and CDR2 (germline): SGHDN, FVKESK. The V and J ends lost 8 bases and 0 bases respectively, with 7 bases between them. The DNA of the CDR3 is TGTGCCAGCTCAGGGTTGAACACTGAAGCTTTCTTT. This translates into CASSGLNTEAFF.